The 16 T cell receptor beta chains listed next were all sequenced from one sample in a study of blood T cell repertoires in COVID-19. Here immunoSEQ multiplex PCR was the method, and the copy in TCRdb shows in-frame clones only, minus some. The table has 200,000 or so clones, 70% to 90% seen once; the top ten hold around 4%. The material sequenced was PBMCs or T cells enriched from blood (not recorded which). Every receptor here comes from a woman aged 40 to 49 with acute COVID-19.

In regard to this clone: Germline and junction disagree at one end, which may indicate a read error. The rearrangement links TRBV7-9 to TRBJ1-3; D possibly corresponds to TRBD1 (5 bases). The CDR3 has 12 amino acids. In germline, CDR1 is SEHNR, CDR2 FQNEAQ (reference sequence). The CDR3 coding sequence is TGCTCCCTTCCGGGGGCTGGAAACACCATATATTTT. The encoded protein is CSLPGAGNTIYF.

This clone was found a few times. This chain links TRBV5-4 with TRBJ2-2, with 8 bases fitting TRBD2. CDR3 size: 16 residues. Germline V gene data show CDR1 as SGHNT and CDR2 as YYREEE (reference sequence). The J segment lost 1 base and the V segment lost 3 bases, leaving 5 bases of the junction unmatched. The CDR3 sequence: CASSSFSGMNTGELFF. The CDR3 nucleotides are TGTGCCAGCAGCTCGTTTAGCGGGATGAACACCGGGGAGCTGTTTTTT.

This clone appeared a few times. The CDR3 loop is CASGRGQGVGEQYF. The CDR3 DNA sequence: TGTGCCAGCGGGCGGGGACAGGGGGTAGGCGAGCAGTACTTC. The chain has TRBV2 and TRBJ2-7; 11 bases align to TRBD1. The V segment lost 8 bases and the J segment 6 bases; nucleotides outside the gene matches: 9. Germline V gene sequence: CDR1 SNHLY, CDR2 FYNNEI. This CDR3 is 14 amino acids long.

The V call is TRBV4-2, the J call TRBJ2-3, with TRBD2 identical over 14 bases. In germline, CDR1 is LGHNA, CDR2 YNFKEQ. V shed 1 base, J shed 8 bases, and the junction held 2 bases outside the gene matches. CDR3 length equals 15 residues. The CDR3 spells CASSQGTSGRLTQYF. DNA for the CDR3: TGTGCCAGCAGCCAAGGGACTAGCGGGAGGCTTACGCAGTATTTT.

The chain couples TRBV11-2 to TRBJ2-3; D unclear. CDR3 length: 15 amino acids. Trimming cost V 1 base and J 1 base, with 9 bases left between them. Germline CDR1 SGHAT, CDR2 FQNNGV. CDR3 amino acids: CASSLAGGRTDTQYF. The CDR3 DNA sequence: TGTGCCAGCAGCTTAGCTGGTGGGCGCACAGATACGCAGTATTTT.

The rearrangement uses TRBV28 and TRBJ2-6, with D possibly being TRBD1 (6 bases). Germline values: CDR1 MDHEN, CDR2 SYDVKM. V gave up 7 bases and J gave up 0 bases, with 13 bases separating them. The CDR3 covers 16 residues. DNA for the CDR3: TGTGCCAGCACGAGGGGGAGCCTCTCTGGGGCCAACGTCCTGACTTTC. Its protein is CASTRGSLSGANVLTF.

The gene calls are TRBV28 and TRBJ2-5, with 13 bases that match TRBD2. CDR3 length: 18 residues. CDR1 and CDR2 (germline): MDHEN, SYDVKM. With V trimmed by 8 bases and J by 5 bases, 17 bases remained unmatched. The CDR3 loop is CASSSLPGLAGVRETQYF. The CDR3 DNA follows: TGTGCCAGCTCCTCCCTCCCAGGACTAGCGGGAGTGCGGGAGACCCAGTACTTC.

This chain links TRBV2 with TRBJ2-7; TRBD2 agrees at 8 bases. After removal of 8 bases from V and 0 bases from J, the junction contained 6 bases not matched to a gene. Per the germline V gene, CDR1 is SNHLY and CDR2 is FYNNEI. The CDR3 runs 14 residues. In DNA form, the CDR3 reads TGTGCCAGCGGGGCGAGCGGGAGCTCCTACGAGCAGTACTTC. Amino acids: CASGASGSSYEQYF.

J is TRBJ2-3 and V is TRBV28; TRBD2 is a possible D gene (6 bases). There are 15 residues in the CDR3. V was pared by 2 bases and J by 0 bases, with 9 bases between. Germline CDR1 MDHEN, CDR2 SYDVKM. The CDR3 spells CASSLRGFSTDTQYF. The CDR3, as DNA: TGTGCCAGCAGTTTACGGGGGTTTAGCACAGATACGCAGTATTTT.

The J gene is TRBJ2-1, the V gene TRBV28, with D possibly matching TRBD2 (6 bases). Trimming took 2 bases from V and 2 from J, leaving 13 bases between them. Germline CDR1 and CDR2: MDHEN and SYDVKM. CDR3 size: 16 residues. The CDR3 sequence: CASSLAGGMTYNEQFF. The CDR3 region has the DNA TGTGCCAGCAGTTTAGCAGGAGGGATGACCTACAATGAGCAGTTCTTC. The complete variable domain, with remaining parts taken from reference TRBV28 and TRBJ2-1, reads DVKVTQSSRYLVKRTGEKVFLECVQDMDHENMFWYRQDPGLGLRLIYFSYDVKMKEKGDIPEGYSVSREKKERFSLILESASTNQTSMYLCASSLAGGMTYNEQFFGPGTRLTVL.

The gene calls are TRBV28 and TRBJ2-7, with a possible D match to TRBD2 (6 bases). Germline lookup yields CDR1 MDHEN and CDR2 SYDVKM. V shed 6 bases and J shed 3 bases, with 18 bases lying between them. This CDR3 has 15 residues. The chain's CDR3 is CASRTGGDADYEQYF. Written as DNA, the CDR3 is TGTGCCAGCAGGACTGGAGGGGACGCCGACTACGAGCAGTACTTC.

The chain is built from TRBV7-9 and TRBJ1-5; no reliable D call. This CDR3 has 12 residues. With 5 bases removed from V and 5 bases from J, the gap between germline ends came to 7 bases. The V gene's germline CDR1 is SEHNR and CDR2 FQNEAQ (reference sequence). CDR3 region: CASSQDDQPQHF. The CDR3 DNA reads TGTGCCAGCAGCCAGGATGATCAGCCCCAGCATTTT.

The chain uses TRBV5-1 and TRBJ1-3; D unclear. The CDR3 spans 15 residues. Trimming cost V 4 bases and J 0 bases, with 11 bases left between them. The germline V gene has CDR1 SGHRS and CDR2 YFSETQ. CDR3 amino acids: CASSLSADSGNTIYF. The CDR3 DNA reads TGCGCCAGCAGCCTTTCAGCGGACTCTGGAAACACCATATATTTT.

This clone was picked up a small number of times. The chain is built from TRBV5-4 and TRBJ1-2; no firm D call. The CDR3 is 14 residues long. The germline V gene has CDR1 SGHNT and CDR2 YYREEE (reference sequence). V lost 0 bases to trimming and J lost 3 bases, with 9 bases between them. The CDR3 protein is CASSLDQADYGYTF. CDR3 coding DNA: TGTGCCAGCAGCTTGGATCAGGCAGACTATGGCTACACCTTC.

The chain has TRBV19 and TRBJ2-1; 7 bases align to TRBD2. Trimming removed 1 base from V and 9 bases from J; junction bases left unmatched: 9. The CDR3 covers 15 residues. CDR1 and CDR2 (germline): LNHDA, SQIVND (reference sequence). The CDR3 bases are TGTGCCAGTAGTATAGGGGGGGGAGCAACGAGTGAGCAGTTCTTC. Its protein product is CASSIGGGATSEQFF.

The rearrangement uses TRBV30 and TRBJ2-1; 10 bases fit TRBD2. This CDR3 contains 13 residues. CDR1 is GTSNPN, CDR2 SVGIG, per germline (reference sequence). V gave up 5 bases and J gave up 5 bases; unmatched junction bases: 3. The CDR3 DNA reads TGTGCCTGGGAGCGGGAGGGCAACAATGAGCAGTTCTTC. Protein sequence: CAWEREGNNEQFF.